The clone carrying this T cell receptor beta chain was picked up many times. Its antigen remains unidentified. The CDR3 end falls 3 residues outside the read, so it is completed with the germline J gene. Using immunoSEQ multiplex PCR, the repertoire was profiled, and TCRdb retains in-frame clones only, with some absent. This sample comprises 50,000 to 65,000 clones, none seen once only. The data originate from a study of T cell clonality in common variable immunodeficiency. The germline CDR1 and CDR2 sequences are MNHNS and SASEGT. This CDR3 has 15 residues. V dropped 2 bases and J dropped 6 bases, with 16 bases sitting between them. Whole-study results and caveats: CVID patient heterogeneity limited repertoire-clinical complication correlations.

Donors gave roughly 5 to 8.5 ml heparinized peripheral whole blood. This chain links TRBV6-1 with TRBJ1-2, with no clear D. The sequence came from a person aged 18 to 69 in good health. Sequenced input: peripheral blood mononuclear cells. CDR3 in amino acids: CASSESGRRGNGYTF. CDR3 bases read: TGTGCCAGCAGTGAAAGCGGGCGGCGTGGCAATGGC.